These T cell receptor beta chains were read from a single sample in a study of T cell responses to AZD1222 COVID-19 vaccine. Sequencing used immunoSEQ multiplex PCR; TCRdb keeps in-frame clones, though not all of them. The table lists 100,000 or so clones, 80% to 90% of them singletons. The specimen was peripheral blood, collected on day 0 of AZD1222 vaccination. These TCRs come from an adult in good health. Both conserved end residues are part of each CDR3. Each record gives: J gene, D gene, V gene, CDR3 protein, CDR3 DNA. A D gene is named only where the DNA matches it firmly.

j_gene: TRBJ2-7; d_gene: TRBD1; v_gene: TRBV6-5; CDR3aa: CASGQGRNEQYF; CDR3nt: TGTGCCAGTGGACAGGGTAGGAACGAGCAGTACTTC
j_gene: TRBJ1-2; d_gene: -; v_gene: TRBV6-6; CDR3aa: CASSYSKGENGYTF; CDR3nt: TGTGCCAGCAGTTACTCGAAGGGAGAGAATGGCTACACCTTC
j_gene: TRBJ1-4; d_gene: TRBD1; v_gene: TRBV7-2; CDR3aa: CASSFRDRGEKLFF; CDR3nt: TGTGCCAGCAGCTTCCGGGACAGGGGGGAAAAACTGTTTTTT
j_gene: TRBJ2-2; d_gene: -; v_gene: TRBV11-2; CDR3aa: CASSRSTGELFF; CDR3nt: TGTGCCAGCAGCCGAAGCACCGGGGAGCTGTTTTTT
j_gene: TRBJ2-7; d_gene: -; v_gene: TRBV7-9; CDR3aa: CASLARTDSYEQYF; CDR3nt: TGTGCCAGCCTAGCCCGGACAGACTCCTACGAGCAGTACTTC
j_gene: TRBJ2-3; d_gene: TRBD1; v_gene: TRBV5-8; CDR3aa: CASRGKQGVESDTQYF; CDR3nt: TGTGCCAGCAGAGGAAAACAGGGGGTCGAGTCAGATACGCAGTATTTT
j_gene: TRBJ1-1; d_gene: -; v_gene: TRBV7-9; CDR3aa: CASSFIENTEAFF; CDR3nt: TGTGCCAGCAGCTTTATTGAGAACACTGAAGCTTTCTTT
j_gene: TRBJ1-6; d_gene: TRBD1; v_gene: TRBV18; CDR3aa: CASSIGQGPESPLHF; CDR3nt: TGTGCCAGCTCGATTGGACAGGGACCAGAATCACCCCTCCACTTT
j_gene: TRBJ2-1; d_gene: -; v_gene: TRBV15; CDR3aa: CATSRADNSKGLGLFYNEQFF; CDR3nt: TGTGCCACCAGCAGAGCTGATAACAGTAAGGGCCTTGGCCTCTTCTACAATGAGCAGTTCTTC
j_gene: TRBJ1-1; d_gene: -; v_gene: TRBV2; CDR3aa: CASSETLNTEAFF; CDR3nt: TGTGCCAGCAGTGAAACGCTGAACACTGAAGCTTTCTTT
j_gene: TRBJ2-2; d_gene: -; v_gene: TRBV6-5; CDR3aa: CASSPPRTGELFF; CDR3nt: TGTGCCAGCAGCCCCCCCAGAACCGGGGAGCTGTTTTTT
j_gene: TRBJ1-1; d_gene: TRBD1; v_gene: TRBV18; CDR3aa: CASSLGQGSTEAFF; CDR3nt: TGTGCCAGCTCACTTGGACAGGGGTCCACTGAAGCTTTCTTT
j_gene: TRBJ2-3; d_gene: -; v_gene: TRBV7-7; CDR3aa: CASSLSGSDTQYF; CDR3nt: TGTGCTAGCAGCTTAAGTGGGTCAGATACGCAGTATTTT
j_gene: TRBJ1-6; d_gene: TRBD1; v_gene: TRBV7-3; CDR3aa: CASGQGYNSPLHF; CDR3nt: TGTGCCAGTGGACAGGGGTATAATTCACCCCTCCACTTT
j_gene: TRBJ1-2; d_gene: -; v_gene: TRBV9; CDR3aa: CASSDIYRGYGYTF; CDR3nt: TGTGCCAGCAGCGACATTTACCGGGGGTATGGCTACACCTTC
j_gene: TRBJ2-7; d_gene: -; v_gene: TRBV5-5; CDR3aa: CASSLDQDSTSYEQYF; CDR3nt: TGTGCCAGCAGCTTGGACCAGGACAGTACCTCCTACGAGCAGTACTTC
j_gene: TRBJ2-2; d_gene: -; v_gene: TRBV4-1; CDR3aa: CASSQGRVTGELFF; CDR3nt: TGCGCCAGCAGCCAAGGACGGGTCACCGGGGAGCTGTTTTTT
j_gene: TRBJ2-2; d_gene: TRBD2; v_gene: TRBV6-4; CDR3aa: CASRGLAGDSGELFF; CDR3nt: TGTGCCAGCAGAGGACTAGCGGGGGATTCCGGGGAGCTGTTTTTT
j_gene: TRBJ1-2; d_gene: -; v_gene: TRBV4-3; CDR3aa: CASSQGEGVNYGYTF; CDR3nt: TGCGCCAGCAGCCAAGGGGAGGGGGTGAACTATGGCTACACCTTC
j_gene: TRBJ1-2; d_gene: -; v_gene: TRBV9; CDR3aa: CASSGQPGAGYTF; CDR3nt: TGTGCCAGCAGCGGCCAGCCCGGGGCTGGCTACACCTTC
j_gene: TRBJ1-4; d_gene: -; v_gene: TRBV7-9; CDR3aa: CASSRLRGDEKLFF; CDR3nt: TGTGCCAGCAGCCGACTGAGGGGAGACGAAAAACTGTTTTTT
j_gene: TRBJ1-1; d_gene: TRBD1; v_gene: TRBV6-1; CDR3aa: CASSEGSADRDINTEAFF; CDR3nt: TGTGCCAGCAGTGAAGGAAGTGCGGACAGGGATATAAACACTGAAGCTTTCTTT